A single sample is the source of the 9 T cell receptor beta chains below, sequenced in a study of shared clonotypes between healthy human individuals. Clones were read by immunoSEQ multiplex PCR, and TCRdb kept only the in-frame ones, dropping some. The data show over a million clones, with around 98% seen just once and roughly 0.42% held by the top ten. Sequencing used naive CD4+ T cells sorted from blood. Subset denoted: CD45RA+ positively selected. The receptor source for this set is a man in his thirties or forties in good health.

Only one count was recorded for this clone. The V call is TRBV4-3, the J call TRBJ2-1; D is unclear. The ends were cut back, 1 base at V and 0 bases at J, with 16 bases in the middle. This CDR3 contains 18 residues. CDR1 is LGHNA, CDR2 YSLEER, per germline. CDR3 bases: TGCGCCAGCAGCCAAGGCCGTTCTTACTGGAGCTCCTACAATGAGCAGTTCTTC. Translation: CASSQGRSYWSSYNEQFF.

The chain employs TRBV11-3 and TRBJ2-1; TRBD2 matches at 8 bases. V lost 10 bases, J lost 3 bases, and 26 bases stayed unmatched. CDR1 SGHNT and CDR2 YENEEA come from the germline V gene. The length of the CDR3 is 20 residues. The CDR3 reads CATITGLKREKRVYYNEQFF. CDR3 in DNA: TGTGCCACCATAACAGGACTTAAGCGGGAGAAGAGGGTTTACTACAATGAGCAGTTCTTC.

The gene calls are TRBV11-2 and TRBJ2-3; D may correspond to TRBD1 or TRBD2 (6 bases each). This CDR3 is built from 18 residues. Germline CDR1 SGHAT, CDR2 FQNNGV. Trimming cost V 5 bases and J 2 bases, with 23 bases left between them. The CDR3 sequence is CASSQRLGGAGITDTQYF. Written as DNA, the CDR3 is TGTGCCAGCAGCCAAAGGTTGGGGGGCGCGGGTATCACAGATACGCAGTATTTT.

CDR3 DNA sequence: TGTGCCAGCAGTGACTCTCCGGGACAGGGGGCGAACACCGGGGAGCTGTTTTTT. This codes for CASSDSPGQGANTGELFF. This chain uses TRBV25-1 with TRBJ2-2; 11 bases fit TRBD1. CDR3 length equals 18 residues. Per the germline V gene, CDR1 is MGHDK and CDR2 is SYGVNS. Losses at the gene ends were 3 bases for V and 0 bases for J; bases not matched to a gene: 6.

The chain is built from TRBV5-1 and TRBJ2-3; 10 positions match TRBD2. The ends lost 5 bases at V and 4 bases at J; junction bases unmatched: 4. This CDR3 is built from 14 residues. The germline V gene has CDR1 SGHRS and CDR2 YFSETQ. As DNA, the CDR3 is TGCGCCAGCAGGACCGGGACTAGCGCAGATACGCAGTATTTT. This codes for CASRTGTSADTQYF.

This chain joins TRBV28 and TRBJ2-3; TRBD1 matches at 7 bases. The germline CDR1 and CDR2 sequences are MDHEN and SYDVKM. CDR3 size: 16 residues. V lost 6 bases, J lost 2 bases, and 11 bases stayed unmatched. CDR3 in amino acids: CASSLNDRALTDTQYF. CDR3 nucleotides: TGTGCCAGCAGCCTTAACGACAGGGCCCTCACAGATACGCAGTATTTT.

The chain employs TRBV5-6 and TRBJ1-5; possible D gene TRBD1, 6 bases. The CDR3 sequence is 14 residues long. Germline assignment: CDR1 SGHDT and CDR2 YYEEEE. Trimming took off 4 bases at V and 6 bases at J, with 14 bases between the two ends. The CDR3 bases are TGTGCCAGCAGCAGTACAGGGTATCCTCAGCCCCAGCATTTT. Encoded protein: CASSSTGYPQPQHF.

The chain couples TRBV18 to TRBJ2-7, with D tentatively TRBD1 (6 bases). CDR1 is KGHSH and CDR2 is LQKENI in the germline V gene. The CDR3 extends over 16 amino acids. V was pared by 3 bases and J by 0 bases, with 15 bases between. The CDR3: CASSPKTGSTSYEQYF. Here the CDR3 DNA reads TGTGCCAGCTCACCTAAGACAGGATCTACCTCCTACGAGCAGTACTTC.

The gene calls are TRBV29-1 and TRBJ1-1, with 9 bases matching TRBD1. Germline loops: CDR1 SQVTM, CDR2 ANQGSEA. There are 16 residues in the CDR3. V was pared by 3 bases and J by 5 bases, with 13 bases of the junction left unmatched. The CDR3 DNA is TGCAGCGTTGAGAATTCCGGGACAGGGTTGCGGACTGAAGCTTTCTTT. This sequence encodes CSVENSGTGLRTEAFF.